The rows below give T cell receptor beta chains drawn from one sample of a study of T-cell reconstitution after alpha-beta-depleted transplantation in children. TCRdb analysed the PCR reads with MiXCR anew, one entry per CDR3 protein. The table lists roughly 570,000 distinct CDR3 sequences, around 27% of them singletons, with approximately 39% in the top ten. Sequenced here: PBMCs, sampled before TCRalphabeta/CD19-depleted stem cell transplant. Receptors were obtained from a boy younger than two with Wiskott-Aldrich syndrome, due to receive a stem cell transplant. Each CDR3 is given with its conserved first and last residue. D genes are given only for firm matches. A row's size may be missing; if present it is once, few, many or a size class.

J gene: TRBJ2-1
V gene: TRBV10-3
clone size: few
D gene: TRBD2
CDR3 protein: CAISEALAGGSYNEQFF
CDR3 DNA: TGTGCCATCAGTGAGGCGCTAGCGGGAGGGTCCTACAATGAGCAGTTCTTC

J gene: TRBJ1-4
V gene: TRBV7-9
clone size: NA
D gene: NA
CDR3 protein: CASSSHHSFHLKLFF
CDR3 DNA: TGTGCCAGCAGCTCCCATCATTCCTTCCACCTTAAACTGTTTTTT

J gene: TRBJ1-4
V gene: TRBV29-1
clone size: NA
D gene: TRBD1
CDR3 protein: CSVLQGDEKLFF
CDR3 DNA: TGCAGCGTTTTGCAGGGGGACGAAAAACTGTTTTTT

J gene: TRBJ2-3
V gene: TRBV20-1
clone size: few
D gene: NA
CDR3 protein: CSVLKGGTDTQYF
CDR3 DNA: TGCAGTGTCCTAAAGGGGGGCACAGATACGCAGTATTTT

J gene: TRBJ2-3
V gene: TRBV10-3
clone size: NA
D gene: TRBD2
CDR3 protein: CAIRPRTSGKEGTDTQYF
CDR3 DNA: TGTGCCATCAGACCCCGGACTAGCGGGAAAGAGGGCACAGATACGCAGTATTTT

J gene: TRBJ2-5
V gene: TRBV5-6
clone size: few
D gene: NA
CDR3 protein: CASSLSGFTQETQYF
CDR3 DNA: TGTGCCAGCAGCTTAAGCGGATTCACTCAAGAGACCCAGTACTTC

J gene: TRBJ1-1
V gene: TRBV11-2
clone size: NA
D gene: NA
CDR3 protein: CASSYSGLLNTEAFF
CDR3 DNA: TGTGCCAGCAGCTACTCGGGACTATTGAACACTGAAGCTTTCTTT

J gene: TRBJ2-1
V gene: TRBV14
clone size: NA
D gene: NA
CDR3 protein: CASSQVAGWSYNEQFF
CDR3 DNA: TGTGCCAGCAGCCAAGTGGCAGGGTGGTCCTACAATGAGCAGTTCTTC

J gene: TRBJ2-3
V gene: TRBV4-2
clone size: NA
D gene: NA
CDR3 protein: CASSQDDRDTQYF
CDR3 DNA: TGTGCCAGCAGCCAAGATGACCGAGATACGCAGTATTTT

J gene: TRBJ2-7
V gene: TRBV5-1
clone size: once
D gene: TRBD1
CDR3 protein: CASSWEDRESPTYEQYF
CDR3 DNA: TGCGCCAGCAGCTGGGAGGACAGGGAATCCCCCACCTACGAGCAGTACTTC

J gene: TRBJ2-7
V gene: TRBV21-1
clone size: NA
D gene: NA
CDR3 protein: CASLQCGSGRHMKPYEQYF
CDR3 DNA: TGTGCCAGCCTCCAATGTGGTAGCGGGAGGCACATGAAACCCTACGAGCAGTACTTC

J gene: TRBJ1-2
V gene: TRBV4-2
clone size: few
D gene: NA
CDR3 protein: CASSQDQFADFYGYTF
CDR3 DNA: TGTGCCAGCAGCCAAGATCAATTCGCAGACTTCTATGGCTACACCTTC

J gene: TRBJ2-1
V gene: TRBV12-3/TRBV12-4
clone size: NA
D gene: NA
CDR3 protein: CASSLRGQQFF
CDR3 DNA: TGTGCCAGCAGTTTACGCGGCCAGCAGTTCTTC

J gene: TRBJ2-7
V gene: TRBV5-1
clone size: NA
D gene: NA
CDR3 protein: CASRGPQNPYEQYF
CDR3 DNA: TGCGCCAGTAGGGGACCCCAAAATCCCTACGAGCAGTACTTC

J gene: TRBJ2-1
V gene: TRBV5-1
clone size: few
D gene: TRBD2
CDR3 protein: CASNQRTSGSNEQFF
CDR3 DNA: TGCGCCAGCAACCAAAGGACTAGCGGGAGCAATGAGCAGTTCTTC

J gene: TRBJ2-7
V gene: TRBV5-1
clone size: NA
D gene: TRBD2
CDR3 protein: CASSSGSGRAYEQYF
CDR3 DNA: TGCGCCAGCAGCTCGGGTAGCGGGAGGGCCTACGAGCAGTACTTC

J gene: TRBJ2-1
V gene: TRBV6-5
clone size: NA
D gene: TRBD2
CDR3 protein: CASSYSGAYNEQFF
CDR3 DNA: TGTGCCAGCAGTTACAGCGGGGCCTACAATGAGCAGTTCTTC

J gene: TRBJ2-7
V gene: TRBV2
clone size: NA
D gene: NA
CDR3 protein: CASSVRGQDSYEQYF
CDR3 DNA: TGTGCCAGCAGTGTTCGGGGTCAGGACTCCTACGAGCAGTACTTC

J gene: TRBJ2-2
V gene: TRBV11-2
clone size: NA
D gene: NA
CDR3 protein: CASSLGSRAGPGELFF
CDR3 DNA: TGTGCCAGCAGCTTAGGTTCGCGGGCGGGCCCCGGGGAGCTGTTTTTT

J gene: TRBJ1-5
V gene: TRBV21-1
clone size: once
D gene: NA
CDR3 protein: CASSTIEEQGNQPQHF
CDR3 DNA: TGTGCCAGCAGCACCATTGAGGAACAGGGAAATCAGCCCCAGCATTTT

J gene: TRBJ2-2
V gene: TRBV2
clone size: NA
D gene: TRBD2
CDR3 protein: CASSTRASGRAIGPGELFF
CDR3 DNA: TGTGCCAGCAGTACCCGAGCTAGCGGGAGGGCCATCGGTCCCGGGGAGCTGTTTTTT

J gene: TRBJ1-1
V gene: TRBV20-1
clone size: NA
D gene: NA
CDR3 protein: CSAREGNLGNTEAFF
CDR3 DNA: TGCAGTGCTAGAGAAGGGAACCTTGGGAACACTGAAGCTTTCTTT

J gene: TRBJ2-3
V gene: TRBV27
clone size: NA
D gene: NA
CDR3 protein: CASSGSWPDTQYF
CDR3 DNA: TGTGCCAGCAGTGGCAGTTGGCCAGATACGCAGTATTTT

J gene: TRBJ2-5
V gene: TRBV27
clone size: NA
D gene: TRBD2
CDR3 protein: CASRQWTSAGGETQYF
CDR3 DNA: TGTGCCAGCAGGCAATGGACTAGCGCCGGGGGAGAGACCCAGTACTTC

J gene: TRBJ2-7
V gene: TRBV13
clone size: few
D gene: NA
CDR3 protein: CASSLSDIRRPTSSSYEQYF
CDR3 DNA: TGTGCCAGCAGCTTATCGGATATTAGGCGGCCCACTTCAAGCTCCTACGAGCAGTACTTC

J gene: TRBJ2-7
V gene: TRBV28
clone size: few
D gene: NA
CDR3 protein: CASRDRDKSYEQYF
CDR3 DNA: TGTGCCAGCAGGGATCGGGACAAATCCTACGAGCAGTACTTC

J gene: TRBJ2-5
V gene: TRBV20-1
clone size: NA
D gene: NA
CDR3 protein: CSASGGPQETQYF
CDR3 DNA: TGCAGTGCTAGTGGCGGGCCCCAAGAGACCCAGTACTTC

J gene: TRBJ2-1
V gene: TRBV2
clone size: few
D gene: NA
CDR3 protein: CASRPGGDYNEQFF
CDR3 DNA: TGTGCCAGCAGGCCAGGCGGGGACTACAATGAGCAGTTCTTC

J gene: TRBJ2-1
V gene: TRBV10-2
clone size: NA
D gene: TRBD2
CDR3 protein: CASIIGQGAASGSPEQFF
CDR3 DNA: TGCGCCAGCATTATAGGGCAGGGGGCTGCTAGCGGGAGTCCTGAGCAGTTCTTC

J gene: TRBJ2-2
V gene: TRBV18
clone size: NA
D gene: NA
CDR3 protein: CASSPDINTGELFF
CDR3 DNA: TGTGCCAGCTCACCGGATATAAACACCGGGGAGCTGTTTTTT

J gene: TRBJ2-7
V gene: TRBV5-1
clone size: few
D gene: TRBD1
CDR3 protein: CASSLGAQGVHEQYF
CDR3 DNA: TGCGCCAGCAGCTTGGGGGCGCAGGGGGTCCACGAGCAGTACTTC

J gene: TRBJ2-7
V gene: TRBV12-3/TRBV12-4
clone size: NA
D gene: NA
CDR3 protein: CASSFGPKYF
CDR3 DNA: TGTGCCAGCAGTTTTGGCCCGAAGTACTTC

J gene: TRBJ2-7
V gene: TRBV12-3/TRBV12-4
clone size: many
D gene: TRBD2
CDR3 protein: CASIIPGLGFIEQYF
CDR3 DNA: TGTGCCAGCATCATTCCGGGACTAGGCTTCATCGAGCAGTACTTC

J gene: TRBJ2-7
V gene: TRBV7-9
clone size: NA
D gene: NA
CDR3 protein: CASSAKQTGQYF
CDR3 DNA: TGTGCCAGCAGCGCTAAACAGACGGGGCAGTACTTC

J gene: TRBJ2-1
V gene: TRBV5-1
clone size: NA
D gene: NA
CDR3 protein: CASTEQPGDNEQFF
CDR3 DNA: TGCGCCAGCACCGAGCAGCCAGGGGACAATGAGCAGTTCTTC

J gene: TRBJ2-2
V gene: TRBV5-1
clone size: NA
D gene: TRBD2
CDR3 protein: CASSSRDVLAVRAGELFF
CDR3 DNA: TGCGCCAGCAGCTCCAGGGACGTTCTAGCGGTTCGCGCCGGGGAGCTGTTTTTT

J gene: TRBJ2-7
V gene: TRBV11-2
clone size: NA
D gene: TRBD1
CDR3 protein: CASSRTGTGYEQYF
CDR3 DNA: TGTGCCAGCAGCAGAACCGGGACAGGCTACGAGCAGTACTTC

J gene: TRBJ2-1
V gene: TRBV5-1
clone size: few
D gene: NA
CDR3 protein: CASSLARGLPLYNEQFF
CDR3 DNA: TGCGCCAGCAGCTTGGCCAGGGGACTACCACTATACAATGAGCAGTTCTTC

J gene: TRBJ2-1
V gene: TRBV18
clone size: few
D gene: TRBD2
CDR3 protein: CASSTLGTSDYNEQFF
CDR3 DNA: TGTGCCAGCTCGACTCTTGGGACTAGCGACTACAATGAGCAGTTCTTC

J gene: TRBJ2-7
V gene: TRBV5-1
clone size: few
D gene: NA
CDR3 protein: CASSLGPLPSYEQYF
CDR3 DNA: TGCGCCAGCAGCTTGGGACCCTTGCCCTCCTACGAGCAGTACTTC